This T cell receptor beta chain was observed in a study of identifying expanded T cells in peripheral blood. Unmatched junction bases numbered 8, after V lost 1 base and J lost 1 base. Germline V lookup: CDR1 MGHDK, CDR2 SYGVNS. The length of the CDR3 is 17 residues. Details on this clone: Its target is unknown.

The method was immunoSEQ multiplex PCR; TCRdb's version includes in-frame clones alone and lacks a portion of them. The sample records over 85,000 clones, approximately 88% being singletons. General observations from the study: About 1.2 clones differed between technical replicates, versus approximately 17 and 20 over time.

The sample consisted of blood. This TCR came from a person aged 18-69 years in good health. This rearrangement joins TRBV25-1 to TRBJ2-5; 8 bases line up with TRBD1. The CDR3 bases are TGTGCCAGCAGTGAATCTAGACAGGGGCCAGCCCAAGAGACCCAGTACTTC. Its protein is CASSESRQGPAQETQYF.